This T cell receptor (beta chain) is drawn from a study of regulatory T cells in long-lasting Graves disease. Regarding the study as a whole: With a small sample size, accuracy may have been reduced.

This clonotype appeared a few times. The antigen is undetermined. Time point meaning: newly diagnosed GD, antithyroid drugs for less than 3 months. Scientists built the TCR library using RNA that was extracted from PBMCs. Arm-PCR with iRepertoire HTBI primers amplified the CDR3 regions for these TCR beta libraries. TCRdb used MiXCR to reprocess the multiplex PCR reads, holding one entry per CDR3 protein. The data contain 400,000 to 550,000 distinct CDR3 sequences, approximately 15% of them singletons. These data also featured in a second study, about T cells in Graves' hyperthyroidism and ophthalmopathy. From that second work: Hyperthyroidism of Graves' type that showed no ophthalmopathy progression within 18 months was stable. Patients were excluded because of uncontrolled infection, other autoimmune disease, pregnancy or lactation.

The sequencing used peripheral blood mononuclear cells (PBMCs), collected at new diagnosis, from a patient treated with antithyroid drugs. The clonotype was recovered from a young woman with Graves disease.

CDR3: CAWSSPRGRVTNEQFF. CDR3 coding DNA: TGTGCCTGGAGTTCTCCCAGGGGGCGGGTTACCAACGAGCAGTTCTTC. The rearrangement uses TRBV30 and TRBJ2-1; TRBD1 matches at 8 bases. V dropped 2 bases and J dropped 10; count of bases not matched to a gene: 16. The CDR3 is 16 amino acids. Germline V gene data show CDR1 as GTSNPN and CDR2 as SVGIG (reference sequence).